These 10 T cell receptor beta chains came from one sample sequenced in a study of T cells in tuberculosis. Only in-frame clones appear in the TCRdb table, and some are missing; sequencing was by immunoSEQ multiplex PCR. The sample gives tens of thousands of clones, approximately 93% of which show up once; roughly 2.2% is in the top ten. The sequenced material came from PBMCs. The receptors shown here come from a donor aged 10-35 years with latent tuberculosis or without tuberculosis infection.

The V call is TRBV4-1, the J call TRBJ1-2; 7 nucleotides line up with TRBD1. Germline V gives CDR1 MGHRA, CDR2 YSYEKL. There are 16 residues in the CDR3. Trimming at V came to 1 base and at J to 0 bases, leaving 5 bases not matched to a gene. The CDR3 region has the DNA TGCGCCAGCAGCCAAGTGGGGACAGTCACTAACTATGGCTACACCTTC. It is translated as CASSQVGTVTNYGYTF.

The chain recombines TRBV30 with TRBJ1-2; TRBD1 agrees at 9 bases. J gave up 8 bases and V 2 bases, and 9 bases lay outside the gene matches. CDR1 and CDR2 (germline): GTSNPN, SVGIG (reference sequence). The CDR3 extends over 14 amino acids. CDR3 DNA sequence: TGTGCCTGGAGTCCATCCGGGACAGGGAAAGGCTACACCTTC. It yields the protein CAWSPSGTGKGYTF.

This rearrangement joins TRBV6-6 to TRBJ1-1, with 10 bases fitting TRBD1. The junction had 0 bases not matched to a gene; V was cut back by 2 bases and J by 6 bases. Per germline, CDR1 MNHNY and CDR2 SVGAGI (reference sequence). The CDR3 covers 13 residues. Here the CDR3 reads CASSYGTGAEAFF. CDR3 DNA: TGTGCCAGCAGTTACGGGACAGGGGCTGAAGCTTTCTTT.

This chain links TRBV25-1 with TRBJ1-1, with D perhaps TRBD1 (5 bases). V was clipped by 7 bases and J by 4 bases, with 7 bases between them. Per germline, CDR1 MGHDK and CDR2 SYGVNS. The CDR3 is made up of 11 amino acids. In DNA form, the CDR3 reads TGTGCCAGCATTCAGGGCACTGAAGCTTTCTTT. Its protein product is CASIQGTEAFF.

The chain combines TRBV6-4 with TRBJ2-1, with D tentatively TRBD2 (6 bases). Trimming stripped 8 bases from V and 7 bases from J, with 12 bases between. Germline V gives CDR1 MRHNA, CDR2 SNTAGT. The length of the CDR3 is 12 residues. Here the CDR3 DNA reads TGTGCCAGCCAGGAGGGGACTAATGAGCAGTTCTTC. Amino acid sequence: CASQEGTNEQFF.

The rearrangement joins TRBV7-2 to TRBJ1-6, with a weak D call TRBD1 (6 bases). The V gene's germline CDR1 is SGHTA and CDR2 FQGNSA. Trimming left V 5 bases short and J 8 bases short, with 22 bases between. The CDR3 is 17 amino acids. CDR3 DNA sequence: TGTGCCAGCAGCCCCTACACAGGGTTAAGTCGGGATTCACCCCTCCACTTT. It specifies CASSPYTGLSRDSPLHF.

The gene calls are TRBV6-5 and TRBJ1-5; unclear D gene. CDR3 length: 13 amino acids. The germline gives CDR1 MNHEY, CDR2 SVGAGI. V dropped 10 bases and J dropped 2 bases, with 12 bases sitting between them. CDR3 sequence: CANLRVRNQPQHF. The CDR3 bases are TGTGCCAACCTTAGAGTCCGCAATCAGCCCCAGCATTTT.

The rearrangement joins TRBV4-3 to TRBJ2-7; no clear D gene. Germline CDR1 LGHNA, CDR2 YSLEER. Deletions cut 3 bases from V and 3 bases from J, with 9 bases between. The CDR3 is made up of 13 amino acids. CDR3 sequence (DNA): TGCGCCAGCAGCCAGGGCAGGATCTACGAGCAGTACTTC. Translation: CASSQGRIYEQYF.

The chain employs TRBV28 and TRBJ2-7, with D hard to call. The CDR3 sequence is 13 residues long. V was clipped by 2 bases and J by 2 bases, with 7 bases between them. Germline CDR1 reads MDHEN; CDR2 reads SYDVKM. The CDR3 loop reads CASSLMRPYEQYF. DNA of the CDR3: TGTGCCAGCAGTTTAATGCGTCCCTACGAGCAGTACTTC.

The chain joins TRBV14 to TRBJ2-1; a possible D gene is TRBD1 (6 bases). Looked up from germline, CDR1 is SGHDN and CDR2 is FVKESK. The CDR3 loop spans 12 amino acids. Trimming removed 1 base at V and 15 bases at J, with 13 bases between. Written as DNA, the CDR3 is TGTGCCAGCAGCCAAGTCGGGACATACTGGTTCTTC. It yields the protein CASSQVGTYWFF. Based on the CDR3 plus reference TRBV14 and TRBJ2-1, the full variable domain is EAGVTQFPSHSVIEKGQTVTLRCDPISGHDNLYWYRRVMGKEIKFLLHFVKESKQDESGMPNNRFLAERTGGTYSTLKVQPAELEDSGVYFCASSQVGTYWFFGPGTRLTVL.